One sample yielded the 29 T cell receptor beta chains listed below, sequenced in a study of cytomegalovirus exposure and HLA in healthy donors. The study ran its PCR with 60 Vbeta and 13 Jbeta primers. The method was immunoSEQ multiplex PCR; TCRdb's version includes in-frame clones alone and lacks a portion of them. The table lists around 160,000 clones, roughly 71% of them singletons. Sequencing was performed on PBMCs. Source of these receptors: a male donor in good health and CMV-seropositive.

This clone has more than one count but fewer than ten. The V gene is TRBV30, the J gene TRBJ2-7; D might be TRBD1 (6 bases). Per germline, CDR1 GTSNPN and CDR2 SVGIG (reference sequence). V lost 2 bases and J lost 4, with 12 bases in between. This CDR3 has 13 amino acids. The CDR3 sequence is CAWSRGTGYEQYF. Here the CDR3 DNA reads TGTGCCTGGAGTAGGGGGACGGGATACGAGCAGTACTTC.

The chain is built from TRBV18 and TRBJ1-1; no clear D. The CDR3 extends over 12 amino acids. V dropped 2 bases and J dropped 7 bases, with 8 bases sitting between them. Germline CDR1 is KGHSH and CDR2 is LQKENI. The CDR3 protein is CASSPRLSEAFF. The CDR3 DNA follows: TGTGCCAGCTCACCAAGATTGAGTGAAGCTTTCTTT.

The CDR3 DNA reads TGTGCCAGCAGCACCGGGACTAGGGAGCACGAGCAGTACTTC. Amino acids: CASSTGTREHEQYF. The chain employs TRBV5-4 and TRBJ2-7; 8 bases align to TRBD2. Germline loops: CDR1 SGHNT, CDR2 YYREEE (reference sequence). This CDR3 has 14 amino acids. With V trimmed by 4 bases and J by 5 bases, 8 bases remained unmatched.

This chain connects TRBV19 to TRBJ1-6; D possibly corresponds to TRBD1 (6 bases). There are 14 residues in the CDR3. Germline V gene lookup returns CDR1 LNHDA and CDR2 SQIVND (reference sequence). With 4 bases removed from V and 8 bases from J, the gap between germline ends came to 12 bases. The CDR3 nucleotides read TGTGCCAGTAGTACCAGGACAGCGTATTCACCCCTCCACTTT. Protein: CASSTRTAYSPLHF.

V and J are TRBV27 and TRBJ2-3; tentative D call: TRBD2 (5 bases). Germline CDR1 and CDR2: MNHEY and SMNVEV (reference sequence). The length of the CDR3 is 13 residues. V was shortened by 3 bases and J by 4 bases, with 8 bases between the two germline ends. Written as DNA, the CDR3 is TGTGCCAGCAGTTTGCCCGGGGCAGATACGCAGTATTTT. This translates into CASSLPGADTQYF.

The gene calls are TRBV14 and TRBJ2-2, with D perhaps matching TRBD2 (6 bases). Trimming took off 1 base at V and 4 bases at J, with 10 bases between the two ends. Per the germline V gene, CDR1 is SGHDN and CDR2 is FVKESK. The CDR3 has 15 residues. The CDR3 protein is CASSQGWGGTGELFF. In DNA form, the CDR3 reads TGTGCCAGCAGCCAAGGTTGGGGAGGCACCGGGGAGCTGTTTTTT. Full variable domain (missing parts from reference TRBV14 and TRBJ2-2): EAGVTQFPSHSVIEKGQTVTLRCDPISGHDNLYWYRRVMGKEIKFLLHFVKESKQDESGMPNNRFLAERTGGTYSTLKVQPAELEDSGVYFCASSQGWGGTGELFFGEGSRLTVL.

The rearrangement links TRBV13 to TRBJ2-7; D is uncertain. The germline gives CDR1 PRHDT, CDR2 FYEKMQ (reference sequence). V gave up 5 bases and J gave up 4 bases, with 9 bases separating them. CDR3 length equals 12 residues. The CDR3 reads CASSQALYEQYF. The CDR3 DNA reads as TGTGCCAGCAGCCAAGCCCTATACGAGCAGTACTTC.

The J gene is TRBJ1-1, the V gene TRBV5-1; D may be TRBD1 (6 bases). The CDR3 length is 18 residues. CDR1 is SGHRS and CDR2 is YFSETQ in the germline V gene. V was cut by 1 base and J by 1 base, with 20 bases left in between. Written as DNA, the CDR3 is TGCGCCAGCAGCTTGTGGTATAAGGCGGACAGAACGAACACTGAAGCTTTCTTT. Its translation is CASSLWYKADRTNTEAFF. Full variable domain (missing parts from reference TRBV5-1 and TRBJ1-1): KAGVTQTPRYLIKTRGQQVTLSCSPISGHRSVSWYQQTPGQGLQFLFEYFSETQRNKGNFPGRFSGRQFSNSRSEMNVSTLELGDSALYLCASSLWYKADRTNTEAFFGQGTRLTVV.

The rearrangement joins TRBV2 to TRBJ1-5, with D possibly TRBD1 on 6 matching bases. The CDR3 is 16 residues long. The germline V gene encodes CDR1 SNHLY and CDR2 FYNNEI. V was trimmed by 2 bases and J by 4 bases, leaving 15 bases between them. The CDR3 DNA sequence: TGTGCCAGCAGTGAACTGGGGGGGCTACTTAATCAGCCCCAGCATTTT. Translation: CASSELGGLLNQPQHF.

This clone was picked up a small number of times. The chain links TRBV7-9 to TRBJ1-2; D is unclear. The CDR3 consists of 11 residues. Germline assignment: CDR1 SEHNR and CDR2 FQNEAQ (reference sequence). V lost 5 bases and J 3 bases, leaving 4 bases between the germline ends. CDR3 bases: TGTGCCAGCAGCCGAGACTATGGCTACACCTTC. This translates into CASSRDYGYTF.

This chain links TRBV9 with TRBJ2-1, with 7 positions matching TRBD1. V dropped 0 bases and J dropped 12; count of bases not matched to a gene: 9. This CDR3 contains 14 residues. Germline V lookup: CDR1 SGDLS, CDR2 YYNGEE. The CDR3: CASSVEGQGVRQFF. CDR3 sequence (DNA): TGTGCCAGCAGCGTAGAGGGGCAGGGGGTTCGGCAGTTCTTC. Drawing the rest from reference TRBV9 and TRBJ2-1, the complete variable domain is DSGVTQTPKHLITATGQRVTLRCSPRSGDLSVYWYQQSLDQGLQFLIQYYNGEERAKGNILERFSAQQFPDLHSELNLSSLELGDSALYFCASSVEGQGVRQFFGPGTRLTVL.

The gene calls are TRBV9 and TRBJ2-5; 10 bases line up with TRBD2. CDR1 is SGDLS, CDR2 YYNGEE, per germline. V shed 0 bases and J 3 bases; nucleotides not matched to a gene: 5. The CDR3 runs 16 residues. In DNA, the CDR3 is TGTGCCAGCAGCGTAGTTCCCAGCGGGGGGGAAGAGACCCAGTACTTC. Translation: CASSVVPSGGEETQYF.

J is TRBJ1-2 and V is TRBV4-2; possibly TRBD1 for D (5 bases). The CDR3 is made up of 15 amino acids. Germline V gene sequence: CDR1 LGHNA, CDR2 YNFKEQ. The germline V and J ends were trimmed by 4 bases and 6 bases, with 18 bases remaining between them. CDR3 bases: TGTGCCAGCAGCCGCCGGGGGGAAAGAGGCGATGGCTACACCTTC. It encodes CASSRRGERGDGYTF.

The chain couples TRBV29-1 to TRBJ1-3; tentative D call: TRBD1 (6 bases). Germline loops: CDR1 SQVTM, CDR2 ANQGSEA. The CDR3 covers 12 residues. V lost 4 bases and J lost 3, with 7 bases in between. The CDR3 DNA sequence: TGCAGCGTTGGGGACATTGGAAACACCATATATTTT. Residues: CSVGDIGNTIYF.

In nucleotides, the CDR3 is TGTGCCAGCAGCTTAAGAGGAGCTAGCGGTCTCTCCTACGAGCAGTACTTC. Its translation is CASSLRGASGLSYEQYF. The chain couples TRBV13 to TRBJ2-7, with TRBD2 matching 7 bases. From germline, CDR1 is PRHDT and CDR2 FYEKMQ (reference sequence). Trimming removed 2 bases from V and 0 bases from J; junction bases left unmatched: 10. The CDR3 is 17 amino acids.

The table lists this clone with a count of one. The chain has TRBV2 and TRBJ2-5; TRBD2 aligns across 16 bases. The CDR3 sequence is 19 residues long. The J segment lost 4 bases and the V segment lost 2 bases, leaving 10 bases of the junction unmatched. Germline CDR1 and CDR2: SNHLY and FYNNEI. This CDR3 reads CASSESPGLAGGPSETQYF. The CDR3, as DNA: TGTGCCAGCAGTGAAAGCCCGGGACTAGCGGGGGGGCCGTCAGAGACCCAGTACTTC.

This chain uses TRBV6-6 with TRBJ2-3; D remains ambiguous. Germline CDR1 MNHNY, CDR2 SVGAGI (reference sequence). The CDR3 covers 14 residues. V was clipped by 2 bases and J by 0 bases, with 6 bases between them. CDR3 sequence: CASSYEASTDTQYF. Here the CDR3 DNA reads TGTGCCAGCAGTTACGAGGCGAGCACAGATACGCAGTATTTT.

The rearrangement uses TRBV30 and TRBJ2-1, with D possibly being TRBD2 (6 bases). CDR1 and CDR2 (germline): GTSNPN, SVGIG (reference sequence). V was cut by 4 bases and J by 10 bases, with 11 bases left in between. CDR3 length equals 11 residues. The CDR3 region is CAWTLGGEQFF. CDR3 bases: TGTGCCTGGACCCTCGGAGGGGAGCAGTTCTTC.

In DNA form, the CDR3 reads TGCGCCAGCAGCCAAGTAGGGAGGGGGGGAAACACCGGGGAGCTGTTTTTT. It yields the protein CASSQVGRGGNTGELFF. The chain joins TRBV4-1 to TRBJ2-2, with D possibly TRBD2 on 7 matching bases. This CDR3 comprises 17 residues. The V and J ends lost 1 base and 2 bases respectively, with 14 bases between them. CDR1 MGHRA and CDR2 YSYEKL come from the germline V gene.

The V gene is TRBV4-3, the J gene TRBJ1-5; weak D call: TRBD1 (6 bases). This CDR3 has 14 residues. Germline values: CDR1 LGHNA, CDR2 YSLEER. V lost 0 bases and J lost 8, with 11 bases in between. The CDR3 nucleotides are TGCGCCAGCAGCCAAGAGGGAGGGGGAGAGCCCCAGCATTTT. Its translation is CASSQEGGGEPQHF.

V and J are TRBV6-7 and TRBJ2-3; the D gene is possibly TRBD2 (6 bases). TRBV6-7 is marked as an open reading frame, function uncertain. The CDR3 spans 17 residues. V was trimmed by 6 bases and J by 5 bases, leaving 24 bases between them. CDR3 sequence: CASSLSGTSELLDTQYF. For the CDR3, the DNA is TGTGCCAGCAGCCTATCCGGGACTTCGGAGCTGTTAGATACGCAGTATTTT.

The V call is TRBV7-8, the J call TRBJ2-5, with D possibly being TRBD1 (5 bases). The V gene's germline CDR1 is SGHVS and CDR2 FQNEAQ. V lost 5 bases and J lost 4, with 14 bases in between. CDR3 size: 14 residues. In nucleotides, the CDR3 is TGTGCCAGCAGCATAGACAGAGTTGGAGAGACCCAGTACTTC. This gives the protein CASSIDRVGETQYF. The full variable domain, with the rest looked up from reference TRBV7-8 and TRBJ2-5, is GAGVSQSPRYKVAKRGQDVALRCDPISGHVSLFWYQQALGQGPEFLTYFQNEAQLDKSGLPSDRFFAERPEGSVSTLKIQRTQQEDSAVYLCASSIDRVGETQYFGPGTRLLVL.

This chain uses TRBV5-4 with TRBJ2-5, with D possibly TRBD1 on 6 matching bases. The length of the CDR3 is 18 residues. V lost 0 bases and J 5 bases, leaving 23 bases between the germline ends. From germline, CDR1 is SGHNT and CDR2 YYREEE (reference sequence). The CDR3 here is CASSLASRGWTARETQYF. CDR3 coding DNA: TGTGCCAGCAGCTTGGCCTCCAGGGGTTGGACGGCTCGGGAGACCCAGTACTTC. Full variable domain (missing parts from reference TRBV5-4 and TRBJ2-5): ETGVTQSPTHLIKTRGQQVTLRCSSQSGHNTVSWYQQALGQGPQFIFQYYREEENGRGNFPPRFSGLQFPNYSSELNVNALELDDSALYLCASSLASRGWTARETQYFGPGTRLLVL.

V is TRBV6-5 and J is TRBJ2-7, with 8 bases identical to TRBD1. This CDR3 comprises 13 residues. Germline V lookup: CDR1 MNHEY, CDR2 SVGAGI. Trimming removed 6 bases from V and 5 bases from J; junction bases left unmatched: 6. The CDR3 nucleotides are TGTGCCAGCAGAGGACAGGGCAGCCACGAGCAGTACTTC. Translating gives CASRGQGSHEQYF.

The CDR3 sequence is CASRRVVGANVLTF. CDR3 in DNA: TGTGCCAGTAGGCGGGTGGTGGGGGCCAACGTCCTGACTTTC. J is TRBJ2-6 and V is TRBV19, with D tentatively TRBD2 (5 bases). The CDR3 totals 14 residues. The ends were cut back, 6 bases at V and 4 bases at J, with 10 bases in the middle. CDR1 is LNHDA, CDR2 SQIVND, per germline (reference sequence).

This clone came up once. The J gene is TRBJ2-1, the V gene TRBV7-2; D remains ambiguous. The CDR3 extends over 15 amino acids. Germline V gene lookup returns CDR1 SGHTA and CDR2 FQGNSA. Trimming shortened V by 0 bases and J by 3 bases, and 9 bases separated the two germline ends. The CDR3 region is CASSLAATIYNEQFF. The CDR3 DNA follows: TGTGCCAGCAGCTTAGCGGCGACAATCTACAATGAGCAGTTCTTC.

The rearrangement uses TRBV13 and TRBJ2-5; TRBD2 is a possible D gene (6 bases). V lost 6 bases and J 2 bases, leaving 16 bases between the germline ends. This CDR3 spans 15 amino acids. Germline loops: CDR1 PRHDT, CDR2 FYEKMQ (reference sequence). The chain's CDR3 is CASRAGWGTQETQYF. The CDR3 region has the DNA TGTGCCAGCAGAGCCGGATGGGGGACTCAAGAGACCCAGTACTTC.

The chain links TRBV2 to TRBJ1-6, with 7 bases aligning to TRBD1. CDR3 length: 13 amino acids. The germline gives CDR1 SNHLY, CDR2 FYNNEI. After removal of 2 bases from V and 17 bases from J, the junction contained 9 bases not matched to a gene. The CDR3 loop reads CASSELGQGVIHF. The CDR3 nucleotides are TGTGCCAGCAGTGAATTAGGGCAGGGGGTTATCCACTTT.

The CDR3 spells CASRTRGGRETQYF. The CDR3 nucleotides are TGTGCCAGCAGAACTCGGGGGGGCCGAGAGACCCAGTACTTC. The chain is built from TRBV7-2 and TRBJ2-5, with 8 bases that match TRBD2. Trimming at V came to 6 bases and at J to 4 bases, leaving 7 bases not matched to a gene. The CDR3 consists of 14 residues. Per the germline V gene, CDR1 is SGHTA and CDR2 is FQGNSA.